The source of this TCR beta chain is a study of blood T cell repertoires in COVID-19. Study-wide background: Italy, Spain and the United States were the sources of the convalescent and acute COVID-19 samples. T cells, B-cell-depleted T cells, or PBMCs provided the cDNA or gDNA that served as material.

Trimming removed 4 bases from V and 8 bases from J; junction bases left unmatched: 7. This CDR3 has 16 amino acids. Germline V lookup: CDR1 MNHNS, CDR2 SASEGT. Those who participated ranged in age from roughly 18 to 89 years and resided in around 22 US areas. In the original processing: Amplification of reference gene primers provided the estimated nucleated cell counts. Repertoires were generated with immunoSEQ multiplex PCR, while TCRdb's copy carries only in-frame clones and drops some. V, J and clone size were drawn from that table, and D and trimming were deduced from the DNA. Seen here are almost 400,000 clones, roughly 90% observed once, and the top ten hold 0.95% to 1%.

The chain is built from TRBV6-1 and TRBJ2-1, with 14 bases identical to TRBD2. Sequencing was carried out using PBMCs or T cells enriched from blood (not recorded which). The receptor's source is a woman between 25 and 40 years old with acute COVID-19. The CDR3 protein is CASSGLAGGRMDEQFF. The CDR3 nucleotides are TGTGCCAGCAGTGGACTAGCGGGGGGGCGGATGGATGAGCAGTTCTTC.